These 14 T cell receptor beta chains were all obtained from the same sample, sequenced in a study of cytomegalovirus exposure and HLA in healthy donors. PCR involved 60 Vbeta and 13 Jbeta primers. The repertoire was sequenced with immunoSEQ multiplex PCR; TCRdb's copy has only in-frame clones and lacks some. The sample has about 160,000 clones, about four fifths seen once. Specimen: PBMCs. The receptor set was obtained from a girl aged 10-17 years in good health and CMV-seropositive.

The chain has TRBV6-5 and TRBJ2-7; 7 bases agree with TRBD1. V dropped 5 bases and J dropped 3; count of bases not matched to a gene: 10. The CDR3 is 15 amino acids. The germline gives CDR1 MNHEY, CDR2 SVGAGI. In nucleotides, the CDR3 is TGTGCCAGCAGTACCTCCGGGACAGCTAACTACGAGCAGTACTTC. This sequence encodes CASSTSGTANYEQYF.

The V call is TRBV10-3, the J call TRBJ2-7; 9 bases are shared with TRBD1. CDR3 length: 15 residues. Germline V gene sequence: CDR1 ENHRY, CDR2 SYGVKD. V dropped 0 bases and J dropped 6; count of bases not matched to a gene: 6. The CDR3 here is CAISESGTGLGEQYF. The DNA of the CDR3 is TGTGCCATCAGTGAGTCGGGGACAGGGTTGGGCGAGCAGTACTTC.

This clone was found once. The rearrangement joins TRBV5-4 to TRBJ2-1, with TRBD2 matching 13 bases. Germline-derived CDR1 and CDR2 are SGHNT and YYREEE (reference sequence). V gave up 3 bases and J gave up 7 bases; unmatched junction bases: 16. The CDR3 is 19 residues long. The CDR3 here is CASSSWTSGSRVGGNEQFF. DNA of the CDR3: TGTGCCAGCAGCTCCTGGACTAGCGGGAGTCGGGTAGGGGGGAATGAGCAGTTCTTC.

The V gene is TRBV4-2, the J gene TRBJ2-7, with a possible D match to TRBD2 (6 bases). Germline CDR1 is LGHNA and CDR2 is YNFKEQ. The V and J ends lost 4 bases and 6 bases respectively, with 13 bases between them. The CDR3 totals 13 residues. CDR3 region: CASSRSGAGEQYF. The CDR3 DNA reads TGTGCCAGCAGCCGTTCGGGAGCGGGCGAGCAGTACTTC.

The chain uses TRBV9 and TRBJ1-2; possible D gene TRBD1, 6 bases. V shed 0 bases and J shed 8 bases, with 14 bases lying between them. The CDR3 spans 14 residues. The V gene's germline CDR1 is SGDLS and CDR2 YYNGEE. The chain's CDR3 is CASSVGGGSAGYTF. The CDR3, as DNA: TGTGCCAGCAGCGTAGGGGGGGGCTCCGCGGGCTACACCTTC.

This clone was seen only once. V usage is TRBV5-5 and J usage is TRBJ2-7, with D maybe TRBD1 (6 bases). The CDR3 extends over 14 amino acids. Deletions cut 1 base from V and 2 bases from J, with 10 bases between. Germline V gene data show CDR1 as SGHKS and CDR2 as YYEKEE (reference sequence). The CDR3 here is CASSLRGSPYEQYF. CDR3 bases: TGTGCCAGCAGCTTGAGGGGGAGCCCCTACGAGCAGTACTTC.

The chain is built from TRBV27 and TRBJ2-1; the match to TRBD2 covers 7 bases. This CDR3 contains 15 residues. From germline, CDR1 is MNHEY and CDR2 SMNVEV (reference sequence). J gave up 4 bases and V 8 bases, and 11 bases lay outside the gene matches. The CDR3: CASGGLPLGYNEQFF. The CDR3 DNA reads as TGTGCCAGCGGGGGACTACCCCTCGGGTACAATGAGCAGTTCTTC.

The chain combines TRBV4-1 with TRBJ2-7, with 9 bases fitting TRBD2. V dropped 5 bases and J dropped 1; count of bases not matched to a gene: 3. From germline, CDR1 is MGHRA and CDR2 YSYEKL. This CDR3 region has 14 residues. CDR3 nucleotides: TGCGCCAGCAGCTGGCTAGCGGGATCCTACGAGCAGTACTTC. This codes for CASSWLAGSYEQYF.

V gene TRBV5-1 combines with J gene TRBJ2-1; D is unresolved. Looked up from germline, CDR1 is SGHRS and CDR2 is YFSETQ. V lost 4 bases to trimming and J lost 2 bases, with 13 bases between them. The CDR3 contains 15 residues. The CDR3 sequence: CASSPGLEPYNEQFF. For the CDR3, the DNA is TGCGCCAGCAGCCCAGGTTTGGAACCCTACAATGAGCAGTTCTTC.

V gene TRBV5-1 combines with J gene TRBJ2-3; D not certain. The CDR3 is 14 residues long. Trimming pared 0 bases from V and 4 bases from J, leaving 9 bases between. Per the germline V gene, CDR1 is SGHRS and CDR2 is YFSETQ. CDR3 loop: CASSLGVAADTQYF. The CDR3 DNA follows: TGCGCCAGCAGCTTGGGGGTGGCGGCAGATACGCAGTATTTT.

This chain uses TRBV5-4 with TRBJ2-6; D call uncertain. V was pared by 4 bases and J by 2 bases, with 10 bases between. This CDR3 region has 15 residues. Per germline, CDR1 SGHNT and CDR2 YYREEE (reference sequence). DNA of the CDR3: TGTGCCAGCAGCCCCCCGCCGGCTGGGGCCAACGTCCTGACTTTC. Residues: CASSPPPAGANVLTF. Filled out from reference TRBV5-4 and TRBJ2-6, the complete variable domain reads ETGVTQSPTHLIKTRGQQVTLRCSSQSGHNTVSWYQQALGQGPQFIFQYYREEENGRGNFPPRFSGLQFPNYSSELNVNALELDDSALYLCASSPPPAGANVLTFGAGSRLTVL.

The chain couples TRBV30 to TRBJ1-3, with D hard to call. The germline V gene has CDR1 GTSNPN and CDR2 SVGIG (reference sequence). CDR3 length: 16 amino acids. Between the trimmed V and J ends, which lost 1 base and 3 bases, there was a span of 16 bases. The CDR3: CAWSDPSELYGNTIYF. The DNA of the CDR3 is TGTGCCTGGAGTGACCCCAGCGAGTTATATGGAAACACCATATATTTT.

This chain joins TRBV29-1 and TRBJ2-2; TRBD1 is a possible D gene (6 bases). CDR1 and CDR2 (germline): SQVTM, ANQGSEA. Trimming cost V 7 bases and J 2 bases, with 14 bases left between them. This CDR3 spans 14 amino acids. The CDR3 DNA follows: TGCAGCGCGTACCGGGACACAAACACCGGGGAGCTGTTTTTT. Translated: CSAYRDTNTGELFF.

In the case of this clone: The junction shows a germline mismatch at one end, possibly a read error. The CDR3 is CASSLEQGTLYNEQFF. The CDR3 DNA follows: TGTGCCAGCAGCCTAGAACAGGGCACCCTTTACAATGAGCAGTTCTTC. This sequence joins TRBV11-2 and TRBJ2-1; TRBD1 is a possible D gene (6 bases). Per the germline V gene, CDR1 is SGHAT and CDR2 is FQNNGV. This CDR3 region has 16 residues. The variable domain in full, with the rest retrieved from reference TRBV11-2 and TRBJ2-1, is EAGVAQSPRYKIIEKRQSVAFWCNPISGHATLYWYQQILGQGPKLLIQFQNNGVVDDSQLPKDRFSAERLKGVDSTLKIQPAKLEDSAVYLCASSLEQGTLYNEQFFGPGTRLTVL.